This T cell receptor beta chain is drawn from a study of technical replicates of blood from a few donors. Germline V gene data show CDR1 as LGHNA and CDR2 as YSLEER. V gave up 0 bases and J gave up 2 bases; unmatched junction bases: 4. The CDR3 totals 15 residues. Here immunoSEQ multiplex PCR was the method, and the copy in TCRdb shows in-frame clones only, minus some. The sample consists of over 50,000 clones, 70% to 90% of them appearing once. The clonotype originates from a human donor in good health. Some clones in this sample may be carry-over from other donors' samples. V and J are TRBV4-3 and TRBJ2-7; the match to TRBD1 covers 7 bases. The sample consisted of PBMCs. The CDR3 reads CASSQERDSTYEQYF. CDR3 sequence (DNA): TGCGCCAGCAGCCAAGAAAGGGACAGCACCTACGAGCAGTACTTC.